This entry features one TCR beta chain sequence. Its target is not known. This record comes from a study of CD8 T cells in ankylosing spondylitis. Overall study results and limits: Seemingly characteristic of ankylosing spondylitis blood was a TCR beta motif consisting of 7 or 8 highly homologous variants.

CDR3 size: 15 residues. V shed 3 bases, J shed 5 bases, and the junction held 4 bases outside the gene matches. Germline V gives CDR1 SQVTM, CDR2 ANQGSEA. TCRdb analysed the 5' RACE reads with MiXCR anew, one entry per CDR3 protein. The data contain 350,000 to 450,000 distinct CDR3 sequences, roughly 26% of them singletons. The clonotype was recovered from a male donor with ankylosing spondylitis. The sample comprised blood, either unsorted or a sorted T cell fraction (not recorded which). The gene calls are TRBV29-1 and TRBJ2-2; TRBD2 aligns across 12 bases. Here the CDR3 DNA reads TGCAGCGTTGACCGTGGGACTAGCGGGACCGGGGAGCTGTTTTTT. Translation: CSVDRGTSGTGELFF.